This TCR beta chain is from a study of CD8 T cells in Susac syndrome. The TEMRA cells underwent FACS enrichment, while the CD8+ and CD4+ T cells underwent negative isolation. Random-hexamer reverse transcription was applied to roughly 0.5 to 1 ug RNA. MiXCR was run by TCRdb on the immunoSEQ multiplex PCR reads, yielding one entry per CDR3 protein. The sample includes 330,000 or so distinct CDR3 sequences, approximately 89% of them seen just once. The CDR3 runs to 14 residues. V shed 5 bases, J shed 5 bases, and the junction held 6 bases outside the gene matches. This TCR derives from a human donor with multiple sclerosis. The J gene is TRBJ1-2, the V gene TRBV12-3 or TRBV12-4; 9 bases match TRBD1. Sequenced input: CD8+ T cells from PBMCs. The CDR3 region is CASSEPGTGYGYTF. For the CDR3, the DNA is TGTGCCAGCAGTGAACCCGGGACAGGGTATGGCTACACCTTC.